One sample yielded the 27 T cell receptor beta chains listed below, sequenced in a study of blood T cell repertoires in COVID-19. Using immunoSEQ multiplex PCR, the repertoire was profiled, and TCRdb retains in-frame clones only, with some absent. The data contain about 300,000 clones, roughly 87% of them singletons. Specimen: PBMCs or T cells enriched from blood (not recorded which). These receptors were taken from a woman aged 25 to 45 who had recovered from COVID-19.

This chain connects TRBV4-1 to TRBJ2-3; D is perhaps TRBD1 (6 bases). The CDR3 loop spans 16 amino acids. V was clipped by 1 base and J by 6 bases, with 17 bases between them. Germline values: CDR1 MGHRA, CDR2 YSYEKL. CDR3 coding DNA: TGCGCCAGCAGCCAAGGAGGGGGTGGAGTTTGGGATACGCAGTATTTT. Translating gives CASSQGGGGVWDTQYF.

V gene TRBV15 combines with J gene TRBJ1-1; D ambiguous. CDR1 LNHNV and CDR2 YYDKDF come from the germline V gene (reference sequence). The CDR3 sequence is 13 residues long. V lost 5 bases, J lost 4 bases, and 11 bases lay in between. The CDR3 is CATSVVRGTEAFF. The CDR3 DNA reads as TGTGCCACCAGCGTAGTCCGGGGCACTGAAGCTTTCTTT.

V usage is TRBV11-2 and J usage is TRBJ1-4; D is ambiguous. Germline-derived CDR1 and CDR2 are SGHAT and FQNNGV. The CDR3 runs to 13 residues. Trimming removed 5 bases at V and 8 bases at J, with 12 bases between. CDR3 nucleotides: TGTGCCAGCAGCCTTCCGATTCGGGAAAAACTGTTTTTT. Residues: CASSLPIREKLFF. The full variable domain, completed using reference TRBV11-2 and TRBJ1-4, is EAGVAQSPRYKIIEKRQSVAFWCNPISGHATLYWYQQILGQGPKLLIQFQNNGVVDDSQLPKDRFSAERLKGVDSTLKIQPAKLEDSAVYLCASSLPIREKLFFGSGTQLSVL.

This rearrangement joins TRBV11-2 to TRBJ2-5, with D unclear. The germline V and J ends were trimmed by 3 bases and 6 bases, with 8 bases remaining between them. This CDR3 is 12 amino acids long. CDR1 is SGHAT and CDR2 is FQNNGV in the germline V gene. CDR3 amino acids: CASSFARKTQYF. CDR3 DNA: TGTGCCAGCAGCTTTGCGAGGAAGACCCAGTACTTC.

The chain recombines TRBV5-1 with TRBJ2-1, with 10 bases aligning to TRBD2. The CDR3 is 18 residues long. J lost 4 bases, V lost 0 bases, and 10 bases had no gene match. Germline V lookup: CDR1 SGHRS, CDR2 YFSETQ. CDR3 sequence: CASSLGMDTSGVYNEQFF. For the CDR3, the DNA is TGCGCCAGCAGCTTGGGTATGGATACTAGCGGGGTATACAATGAGCAGTTCTTC.

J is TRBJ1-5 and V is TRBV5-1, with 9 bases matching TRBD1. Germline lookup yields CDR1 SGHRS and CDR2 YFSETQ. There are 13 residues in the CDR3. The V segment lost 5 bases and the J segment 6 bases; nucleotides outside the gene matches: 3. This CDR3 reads CASSQTGGQPQHF. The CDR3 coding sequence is TGCGCCAGCAGTCAGACAGGGGGTCAGCCCCAGCATTTT.

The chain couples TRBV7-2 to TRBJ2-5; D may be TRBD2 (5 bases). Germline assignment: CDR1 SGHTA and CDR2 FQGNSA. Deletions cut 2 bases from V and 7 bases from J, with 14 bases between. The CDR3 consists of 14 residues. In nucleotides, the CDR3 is TGTGCCAGCAGCTTATTGGCGGGCCGGGGGACCCAGTACTTC. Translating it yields CASSLLAGRGTQYF.

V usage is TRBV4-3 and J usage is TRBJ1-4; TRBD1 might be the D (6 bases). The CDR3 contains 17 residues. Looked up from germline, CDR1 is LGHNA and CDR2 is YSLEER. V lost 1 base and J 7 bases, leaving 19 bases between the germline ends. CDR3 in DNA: TGCGCCAGCAGCCAAGTTGGGGCGCCCAGGGGTGGTGAAAAACTGTTTTTT. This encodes CASSQVGAPRGGEKLFF.

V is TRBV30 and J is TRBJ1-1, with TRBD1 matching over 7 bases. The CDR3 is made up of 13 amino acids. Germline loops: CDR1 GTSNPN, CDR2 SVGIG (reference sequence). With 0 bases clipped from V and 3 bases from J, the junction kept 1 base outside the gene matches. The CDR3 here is CAWSVQGDTEAFF. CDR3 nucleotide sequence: TGTGCCTGGAGTGTTCAGGGGGACACTGAAGCTTTCTTT.

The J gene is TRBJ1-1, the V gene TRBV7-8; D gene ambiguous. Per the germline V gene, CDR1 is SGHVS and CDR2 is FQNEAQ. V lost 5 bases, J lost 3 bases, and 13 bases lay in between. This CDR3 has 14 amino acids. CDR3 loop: CASSVQYRDTEAFF. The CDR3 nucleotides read TGTGCCAGCAGCGTCCAATACCGGGACACTGAAGCTTTCTTT.

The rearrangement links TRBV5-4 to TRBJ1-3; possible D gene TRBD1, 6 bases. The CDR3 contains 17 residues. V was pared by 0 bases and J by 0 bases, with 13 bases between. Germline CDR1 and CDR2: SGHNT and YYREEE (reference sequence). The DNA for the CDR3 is TGTGCCAGCAGCTTGGTGGGACACCGGAGCTCTGGAAACACCATATATTTT. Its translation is CASSLVGHRSSGNTIYF.

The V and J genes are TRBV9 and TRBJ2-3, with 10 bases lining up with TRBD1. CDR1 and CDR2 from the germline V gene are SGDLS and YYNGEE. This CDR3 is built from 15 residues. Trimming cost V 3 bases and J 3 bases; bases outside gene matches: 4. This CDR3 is CASSDDRGLTDTQYF. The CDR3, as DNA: TGTGCCAGCAGCGACGACAGGGGGCTGACAGATACGCAGTATTTT.

The CDR3 sequence is CASSPPRSEETQYF. The CDR3 DNA reads TGTGCCAGCAGCCCCCCTCGGAGTGAAGAGACCCAGTACTTC. This chain joins TRBV9 and TRBJ2-5; D gene uncertain. CDR3 length: 14 residues. V lost 4 bases to trimming and J lost 3 bases, with 13 bases between them. Germline lookup yields CDR1 SGDLS and CDR2 YYNGEE.

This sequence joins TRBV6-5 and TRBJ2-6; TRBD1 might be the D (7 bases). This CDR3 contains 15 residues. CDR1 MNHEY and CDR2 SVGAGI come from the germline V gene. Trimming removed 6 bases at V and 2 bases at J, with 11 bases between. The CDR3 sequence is CASRSRGAGANVLTF. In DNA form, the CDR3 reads TGTGCCAGCAGAAGCAGGGGGGCTGGGGCCAACGTCCTGACTTTC.

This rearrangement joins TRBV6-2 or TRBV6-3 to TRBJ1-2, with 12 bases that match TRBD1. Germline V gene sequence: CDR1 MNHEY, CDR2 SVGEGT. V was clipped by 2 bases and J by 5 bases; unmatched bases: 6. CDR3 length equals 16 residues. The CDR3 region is CASSYGTGGSKYGYTF. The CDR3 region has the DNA TGTGCCAGCAGTTACGGGACAGGGGGCTCGAAGTATGGCTACACCTTC.

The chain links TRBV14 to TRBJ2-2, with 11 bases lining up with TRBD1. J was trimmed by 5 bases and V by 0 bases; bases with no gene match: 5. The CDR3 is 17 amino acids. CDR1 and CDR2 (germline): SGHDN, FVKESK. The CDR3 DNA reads TGTGCCAGCAGCCAAGATTGGACAGGGGGCCGGACCGGGGAGCTGTTTTTT. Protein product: CASSQDWTGGRTGELFF.

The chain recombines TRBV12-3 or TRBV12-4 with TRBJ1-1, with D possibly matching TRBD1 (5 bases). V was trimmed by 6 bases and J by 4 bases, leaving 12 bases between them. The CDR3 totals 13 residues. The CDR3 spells CASRRGEGTEAFF. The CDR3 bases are TGTGCCAGCAGGAGAGGGGAGGGCACTGAAGCTTTCTTT.

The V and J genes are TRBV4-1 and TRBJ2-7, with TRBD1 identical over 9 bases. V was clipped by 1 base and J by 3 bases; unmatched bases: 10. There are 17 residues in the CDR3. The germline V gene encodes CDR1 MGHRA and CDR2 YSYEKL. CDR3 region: CASSQGDRASNYYEQYF. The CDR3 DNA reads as TGCGCCAGCAGCCAAGGGGACAGGGCCTCGAATTACTACGAGCAGTACTTC.

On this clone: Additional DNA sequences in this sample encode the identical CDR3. CDR3 sequence reads: CASSSTGVGNTIYF. CDR3 in DNA: TGTGCCAGCAGCTCCACAGGGGTTGGAAACACCATATATTTT. V and J are TRBV5-4 and TRBJ1-3; 7 positions agree with TRBD1. The junction had 3 bases not matched to a gene; V was cut back by 3 bases and J by 3 bases. Germline values: CDR1 SGHNT, CDR2 YYREEE (reference sequence). CDR3 size: 14 residues.

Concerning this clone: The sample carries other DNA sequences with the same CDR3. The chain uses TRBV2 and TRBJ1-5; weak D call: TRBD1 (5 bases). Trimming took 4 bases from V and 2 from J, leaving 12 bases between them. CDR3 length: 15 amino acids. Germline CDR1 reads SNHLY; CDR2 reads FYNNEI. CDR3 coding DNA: TGTGCCAGCAGTGTCCAGGGACTGGGCAATCAGCCCCAGCATTTT. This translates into CASSVQGLGNQPQHF.

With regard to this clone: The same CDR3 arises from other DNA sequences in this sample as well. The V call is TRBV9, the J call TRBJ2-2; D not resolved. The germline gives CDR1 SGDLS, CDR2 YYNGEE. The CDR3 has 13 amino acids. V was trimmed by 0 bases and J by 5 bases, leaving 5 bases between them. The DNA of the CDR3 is TGTGCCAGCAGCGTAGTTAGTACCGGGGAGCTGTTTTTT. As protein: CASSVVSTGELFF.

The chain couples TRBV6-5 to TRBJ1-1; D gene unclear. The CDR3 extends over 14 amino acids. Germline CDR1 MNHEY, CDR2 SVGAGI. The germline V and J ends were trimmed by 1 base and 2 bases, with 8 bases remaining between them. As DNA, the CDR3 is TGTGCCAGCAGTTACTACGCGGGCAACACTGAAGCTTTCTTT. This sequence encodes CASSYYAGNTEAFF.

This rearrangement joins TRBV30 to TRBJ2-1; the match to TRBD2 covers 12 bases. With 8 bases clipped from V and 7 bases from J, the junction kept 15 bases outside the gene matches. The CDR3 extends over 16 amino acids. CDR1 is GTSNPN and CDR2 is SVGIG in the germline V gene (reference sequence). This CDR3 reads CAVPSLGLAGRNEQFF. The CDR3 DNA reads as TGTGCCGTTCCCTCCCTTGGACTAGCGGGGAGAAATGAGCAGTTCTTC. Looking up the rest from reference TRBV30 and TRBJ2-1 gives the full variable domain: SQTIHQWPATLVQPVGSPLSLECTVEGTSNPNLYWYRQAAGRGLQLLFYSVGIGQISSEVPQNLSASRPQDRQFILSSKKLLLSDSGFYLCAVPSLGLAGRNEQFFGPGTRLTVL.

This CDR3 is CASTEGGTGVYEQYF. CDR3 DNA: TGTGCCAGCACCGAAGGTGGGACAGGGGTCTACGAGCAGTACTTC. The chain is built from TRBV2 and TRBJ2-7; 10 positions match TRBD1. There are 15 residues in the CDR3. Germline CDR1 SNHLY, CDR2 FYNNEI. Trimming cost V 7 bases and J 3 bases; bases outside gene matches: 9.

The CDR3 DNA reads TGTGCCAGCAGCTTAGGCAGGGGAGGGGGTAGCAATCAGCCCCAGCATTTT. This codes for CASSLGRGGGSNQPQHF. The chain couples TRBV7-2 to TRBJ1-5, with D perhaps TRBD1 (6 bases). The CDR3 extends over 17 amino acids. CDR1 and CDR2 from the germline V gene are SGHTA and FQGNSA. V lost 1 base, J lost 0 bases, and 13 bases lay in between.

The DNA for the CDR3 is TGTGCCAGCAGCCCACGGACAGGGGGCGCGACTAATGAAAAACTGTTTTTT. Its protein is CASSPRTGGATNEKLFF. The genes are TRBV7-6 and TRBJ1-4; 11 bases fit TRBD1. V gave up 5 bases and J gave up 2 bases; unmatched junction bases: 7. This CDR3 comprises 17 residues. CDR1 and CDR2 from the germline V gene are SGHVS and FNYEAQ.

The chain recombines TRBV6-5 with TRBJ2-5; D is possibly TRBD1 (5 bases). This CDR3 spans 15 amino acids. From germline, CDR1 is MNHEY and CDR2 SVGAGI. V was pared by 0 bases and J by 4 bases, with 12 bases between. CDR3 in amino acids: CASSYSSGPGETQYF. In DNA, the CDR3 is TGTGCCAGCAGTTACTCTTCAGGGCCGGGAGAGACCCAGTACTTC.